This T cell receptor beta chain is from a study of shared clonotypes between healthy human individuals. Across the whole study: Per donor, CD8 memory used one plate, CD8 naive used two, CD4 memory used three and CD4 naive used three.

Study outcomes and limitations: A handful of donors showed sharing of approximately 4.7% of naive CD4 clonotypes.

Caucasian adults living in Nashville, Tennessee, provided all samples. In its sample, this clone was seen once. The antigen remains unidentified. The CDR3 is 15 residues long. CDR1 MNHEY and CDR2 SVGAGI come from the germline V gene. Trimming took 6 bases from V and 5 from J; bases not matched to a gene: 5. How the authors handled the data: Without quality scores, immunoSEQ junctional reads could not be filtered like full-length reads. Sequenced by immunoSEQ multiplex PCR; TCRdb stores in-frame clones only, minus some. The DNA gave D and trimming, while V, J and clone size come from that table. The data contain 1.6 million or so clones, 98% of them singletons.

V gene TRBV6-5 combines with J gene TRBJ2-1; 12 bases match TRBD2. This TCR was sampled from a man between 25 and 39 years old in good health. Sequencing was done on a sample of naive CD4+ T cells sorted from blood. The subset: CD45RA+ positively selected. Written as DNA, the CDR3 is TGTGCCAGCAGATCTAGCGGGAGGGCAGACAATGAGCAGTTCTTC. Its translation is CASRSSGRADNEQFF.